The entry that follows covers one TCR beta chain sequence. This clone was recorded once. What this receptor recognizes is not known. The record has no base qualities; no much larger clone is one base away. The CDR3 regions of human TCRbeta chains were analyzed by immunosequencing. The original pipeline was this. Repertoire TCRs were checked for matches against a reference library of SARS-CoV-2-specific TCRs that had been generated using the MIRA antigen-specificity platform. Breadth was defined as the fraction of unique TCRs that were SARS-CoV-2-associated. Depth was defined as the fraction of total T cells that were SARS-CoV-2-associated. Using the MIRA data, each spike-specific TCR was assigned both to the spike region to which the TCR was reactive and to a CD4 or CD8 class. Log10-transformed breadth and depth values were compared by one-way ANOVA with Sidak's multiple comparisons tests. Drawn from immuneACCESS, this table holds only the in-frame rearrangements with V and J called that TCRdb kept. Clones are partly lost; checked studies trace under half to an unresolved V gene and leave the rest unexplained. V and J calls and clone size are as listed in that table; D and trimming were resolved from the DNA. The sample contains around 100,000 clones, about 88% of them found a single time. The ten largest clones add up to over 15% of the sample.

CDR3 length: 13 amino acids, cysteine to phenylalanine. The entry retains the CDR3 DNA only, 39 bases that are in frame from base 1. V is shortened by 1 base, J by 9 bases, and the region joining them spans 10 bases. The data derive from a study of T cell responses to AZD1222 COVID-19 vaccine (dated by TCRdb to the early 2020s). For the study in its entirety: AZD1222 recipients with second doses at about 4 weeks or about 12 weeks were pooled, because spike-specific TCR depth and breadth did not differ between schedules. A total of 230 or so trial participants underwent TCR sequencing, of whom about 210 received two doses of AZD1222 and around 26 received two doses of the MenACWY control vaccine. Trial participants were enrolled by age into 18-55, 56-69 and 70-plus year subgroups, with approximately 150, 30 and 60 TCR-sequenced participants respectively.

Summary of the overall study and its limitations: Only five or six AZD1222 recipients were SARS-CoV-2 seropositive at baseline, limiting conclusions about previously exposed vaccinees. Nearly half of unique spike-specific TCRs reportedly recognized epitopes outside regions mutated in the B.1.351 and B.1.1.7 variants. In the small 56-69-year group, the increase in depth fell short of significance, most likely because of low power. Because no day 14 peak-response samples were available, repertoires were characterized only after the peak T cell response. Participants were mostly white British, with more females than males. The authors suggested clonal diversity may have been underestimated. Spike-specific TCR breadth and depth rose significantly after two AZD1222 doses compared with day 0 and with MenACWY recipients. The vaccine-associated CD4 TCRs covered the entire spike protein, and the dominant responses fell in regions 160-218 and 743-854.

The time point label here, explained by the study, means: baseline before first vaccination. Vaccinee samples were obtained from the UK trials COV001 and COV002, which included a single-blind randomized controlled phase 2/3 trial of AZD1222 (ChAdOx1 nCoV-19) in healthy adults. For TCRbeta chain sequencing, PBMC samples were collected from trial participants at day 0 and at day 28 after the second dose. The chain employs TRBV12-3 or TRBV12-4 and TRBJ2-1, with no reliable assignment of the D segment. The source material was peripheral blood, sampled on day 0 of AZD1222 vaccination. This receptor was taken from an adult in good health. CDR3 sequence: CASSLGLRSEQFF. Read as DNA, the sequence is TGTGCCAGCAGTTTAGGCCTGAGGAGTGAGCAGTTCTTC.